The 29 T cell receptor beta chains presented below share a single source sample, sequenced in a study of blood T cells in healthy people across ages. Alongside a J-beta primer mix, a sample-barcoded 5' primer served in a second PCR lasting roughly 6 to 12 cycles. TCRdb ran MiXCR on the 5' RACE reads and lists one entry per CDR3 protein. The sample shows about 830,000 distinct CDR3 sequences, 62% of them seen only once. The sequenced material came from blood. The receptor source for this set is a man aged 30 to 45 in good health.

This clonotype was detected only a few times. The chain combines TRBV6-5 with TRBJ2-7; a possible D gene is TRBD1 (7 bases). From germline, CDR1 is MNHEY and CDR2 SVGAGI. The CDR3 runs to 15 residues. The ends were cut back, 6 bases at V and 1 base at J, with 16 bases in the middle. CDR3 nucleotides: TGTGCCAGCAGGGTAGCCAGGGGGGCATCCTACGAGCAGTACTTC. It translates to CASRVARGASYEQYF.

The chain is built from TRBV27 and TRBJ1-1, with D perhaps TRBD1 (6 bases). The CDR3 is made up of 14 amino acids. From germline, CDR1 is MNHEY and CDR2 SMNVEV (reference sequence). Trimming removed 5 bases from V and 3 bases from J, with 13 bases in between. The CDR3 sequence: CASSLTGLDTEAFF. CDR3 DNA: TGTGCCAGCAGTCTAACAGGGCTGGACACTGAAGCTTTCTTT.

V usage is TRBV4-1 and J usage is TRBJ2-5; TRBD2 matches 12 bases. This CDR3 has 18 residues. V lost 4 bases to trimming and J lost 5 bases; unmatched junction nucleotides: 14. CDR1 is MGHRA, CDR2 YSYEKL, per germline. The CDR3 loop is CASSPGTGGLAGRETQYF. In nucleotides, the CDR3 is TGCGCCAGCAGCCCCGGGACCGGTGGACTAGCGGGGAGGGAGACCCAGTACTTC.

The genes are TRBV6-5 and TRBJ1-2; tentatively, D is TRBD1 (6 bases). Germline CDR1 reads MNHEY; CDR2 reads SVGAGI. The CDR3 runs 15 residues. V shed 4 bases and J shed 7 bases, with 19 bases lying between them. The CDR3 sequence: CASSSLSGGRSGYTF. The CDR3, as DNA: TGTGCCAGCAGTTCCCTTTCCGGGGGCCGGTCTGGCTACACCTTC.

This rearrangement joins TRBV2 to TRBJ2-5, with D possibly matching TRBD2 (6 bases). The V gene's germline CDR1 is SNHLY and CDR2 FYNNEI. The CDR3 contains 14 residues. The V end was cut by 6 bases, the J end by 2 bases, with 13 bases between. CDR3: CASRDSSAQETQYF. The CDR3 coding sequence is TGTGCCAGCAGAGATTCTAGCGCTCAAGAGACCCAGTACTTC.

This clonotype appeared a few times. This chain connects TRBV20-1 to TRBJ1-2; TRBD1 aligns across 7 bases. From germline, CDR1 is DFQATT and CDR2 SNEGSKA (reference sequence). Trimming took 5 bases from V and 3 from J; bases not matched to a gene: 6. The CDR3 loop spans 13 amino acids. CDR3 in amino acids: CSAPRDSHYGYTF. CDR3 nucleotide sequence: TGCAGTGCTCCCCGGGACAGTCACTATGGCTACACCTTC.

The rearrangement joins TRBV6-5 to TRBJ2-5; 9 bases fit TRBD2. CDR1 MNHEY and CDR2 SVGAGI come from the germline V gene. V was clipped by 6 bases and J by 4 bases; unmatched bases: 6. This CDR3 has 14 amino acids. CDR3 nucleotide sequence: TGTGCCAGCAGAAGGGGACTAGCAGGAGAGACCCAGTACTTC. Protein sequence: CASRRGLAGETQYF.

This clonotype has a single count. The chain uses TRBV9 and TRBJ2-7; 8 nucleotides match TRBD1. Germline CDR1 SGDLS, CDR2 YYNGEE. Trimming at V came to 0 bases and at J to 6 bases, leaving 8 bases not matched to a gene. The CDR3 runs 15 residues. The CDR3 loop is CASSVEGQGRGEQYF. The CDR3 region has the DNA TGTGCCAGCAGCGTAGAAGGACAGGGAAGAGGCGAGCAGTACTTC.

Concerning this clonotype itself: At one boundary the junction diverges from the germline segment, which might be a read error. CDR3 region: CSVNLDSRNTETFF. CDR3 coding DNA: TGCAGCGTCAACCTTGACAGCCGGAACACTGAAACTTTCTTT. This rearrangement joins TRBV29-1 to TRBJ1-1, with D possibly TRBD1 on 5 matching bases. Germline V lookup: CDR1 SQVTM, CDR2 ANQGSEA. This CDR3 region has 14 residues.

CDR3 DNA sequence: TGTGCCAGCAGCCAAGATATGACAGTTTATGGCTACACCTTC. This gives the protein CASSQDMTVYGYTF. The chain combines TRBV3-1 with TRBJ1-2, with D maybe TRBD1 (5 bases). Trimming removed 0 bases from V and 5 bases from J, with 10 bases in between. Germline V CDR1 and CDR2: LGHDT, YNNKEL (reference sequence). The CDR3 loop spans 14 amino acids.

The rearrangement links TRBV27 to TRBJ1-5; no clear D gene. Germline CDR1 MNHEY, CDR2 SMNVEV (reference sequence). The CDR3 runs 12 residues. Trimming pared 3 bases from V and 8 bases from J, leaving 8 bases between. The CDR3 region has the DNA TGTGCCAGCAGTTTCACCGGTAAGCCCCAGCATTTT. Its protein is CASSFTGKPQHF.

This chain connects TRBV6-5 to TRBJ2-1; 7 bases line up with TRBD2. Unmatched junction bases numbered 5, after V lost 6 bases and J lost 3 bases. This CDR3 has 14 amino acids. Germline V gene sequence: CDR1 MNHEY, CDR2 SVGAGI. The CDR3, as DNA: TGTGCCAGCAGGGAGCGGGGTATCTACAATGAGCAGTTCTTC. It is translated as CASRERGIYNEQFF.

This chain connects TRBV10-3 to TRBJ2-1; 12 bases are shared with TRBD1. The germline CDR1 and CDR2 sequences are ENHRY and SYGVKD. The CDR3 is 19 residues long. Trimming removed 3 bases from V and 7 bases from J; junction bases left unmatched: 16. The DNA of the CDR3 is TGTGCCATCAGTGATTTCGTTAAAACGGGACAGGGGGCAGAGAATGAGCAGTTCTTC. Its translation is CAISDFVKTGQGAENEQFF.

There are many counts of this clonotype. CDR3 nucleotides: TGTGCCAGCAGCCCCCATCGAGATACGCAGTATTTT. Encoded protein: CASSPHRDTQYF. The V and J genes are TRBV7-9 and TRBJ2-3; unclear D gene. Trimming stripped 5 bases from V and 5 bases from J, with 8 bases between. The CDR3 extends over 12 amino acids. The germline CDR1 and CDR2 sequences are SEHNR and FQNEAQ (reference sequence).

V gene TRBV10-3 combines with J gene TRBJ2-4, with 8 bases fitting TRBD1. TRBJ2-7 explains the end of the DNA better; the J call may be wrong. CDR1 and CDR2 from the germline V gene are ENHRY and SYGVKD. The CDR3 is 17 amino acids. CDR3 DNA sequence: TGTGCCATCAGTGAGATCGTCAGGGGGCCAAGACTACACGAGCAGTACTTC. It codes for CAISEIVRGPRLHEQYF.

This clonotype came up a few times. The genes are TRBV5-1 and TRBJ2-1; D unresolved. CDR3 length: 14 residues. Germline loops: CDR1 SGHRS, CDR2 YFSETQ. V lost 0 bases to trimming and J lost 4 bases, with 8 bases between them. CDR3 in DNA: TGCGCCAGCAGCTTGGCCCTGGGGTACAATGAGCAGTTCTTC. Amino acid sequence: CASSLALGYNEQFF. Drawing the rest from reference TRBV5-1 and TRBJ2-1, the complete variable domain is KAGVTQTPRYLIKTRGQQVTLSCSPISGHRSVSWYQQTPGQGLQFLFEYFSETQRNKGNFPGRFSGRQFSNSRSEMNVSTLELGDSALYLCASSLALGYNEQFFGPGTRLTVL.

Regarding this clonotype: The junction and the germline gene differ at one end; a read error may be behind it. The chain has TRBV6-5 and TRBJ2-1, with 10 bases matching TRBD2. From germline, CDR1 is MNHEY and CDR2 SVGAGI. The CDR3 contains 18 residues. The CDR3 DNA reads TGTGCCGGCAGTTACATATACACAAGCGGGGGGGTAAACAATGAGCAGTTCTTC. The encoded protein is CAGSYIYTSGGVNNEQFF.

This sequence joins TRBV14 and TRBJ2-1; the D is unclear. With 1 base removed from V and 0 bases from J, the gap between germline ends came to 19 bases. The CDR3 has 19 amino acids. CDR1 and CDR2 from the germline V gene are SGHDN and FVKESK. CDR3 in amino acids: CASSQVFKTQGPSYNEQFF. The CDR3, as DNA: TGTGCCAGCAGCCAAGTATTCAAGACCCAAGGGCCCTCCTACAATGAGCAGTTCTTC. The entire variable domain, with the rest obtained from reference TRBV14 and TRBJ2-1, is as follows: EAGVTQFPSHSVIEKGQTVTLRCDPISGHDNLYWYRRVMGKEIKFLLHFVKESKQDESGMPNNRFLAERTGGTYSTLKVQPAELEDSGVYFCASSQVFKTQGPSYNEQFFGPGTRLTVL.

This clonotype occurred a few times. The CDR3 DNA is TGTGCCAGCACCAAACTAATACAGGGATTCCATGGCTACACCTTC. The encoded protein is CASTKLIQGFHGYTF. The chain couples TRBV6-5 to TRBJ1-2; a weak D match, TRBD1 (6 bases). Trimming removed 7 bases from V and 6 bases from J, with 21 bases in between. Germline CDR1 is MNHEY and CDR2 is SVGAGI. The CDR3 extends over 15 amino acids.

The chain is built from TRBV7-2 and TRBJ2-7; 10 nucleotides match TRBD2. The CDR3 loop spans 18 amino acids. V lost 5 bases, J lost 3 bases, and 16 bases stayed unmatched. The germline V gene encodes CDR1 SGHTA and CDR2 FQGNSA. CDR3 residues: CASSPLAGLLKLNYEQYF. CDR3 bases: TGTGCCAGCAGCCCACTAGCGGGGCTTTTGAAACTAAACTACGAGCAGTACTTC.

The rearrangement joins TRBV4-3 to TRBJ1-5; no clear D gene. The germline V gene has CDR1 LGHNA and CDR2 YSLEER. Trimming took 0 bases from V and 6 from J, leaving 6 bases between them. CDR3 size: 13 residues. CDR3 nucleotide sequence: TGCGCCAGCAGCCAAGACGTGGGTCAGCCCCAGCATTTT. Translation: CASSQDVGQPQHF.

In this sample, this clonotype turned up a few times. The chain's CDR3 is CSAPPGRRNYGYTF. The DNA of the CDR3 is TGCAGTGCTCCTCCGGGACGCCGGAACTATGGCTACACCTTC. The chain combines TRBV20-1 with TRBJ1-2; D is possibly TRBD1 (5 bases). Germline V CDR1 and CDR2: DFQATT, SNEGSKA (reference sequence). Trimming cost V 5 bases and J 2 bases, with 15 bases left between them. The CDR3 loop spans 14 amino acids.

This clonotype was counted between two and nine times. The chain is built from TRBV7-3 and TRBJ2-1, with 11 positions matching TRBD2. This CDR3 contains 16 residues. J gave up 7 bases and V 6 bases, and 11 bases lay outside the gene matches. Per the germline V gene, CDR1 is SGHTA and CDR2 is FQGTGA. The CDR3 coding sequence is TGTGCCAGCAGTAATAGCGGGGGGGCCAGGAGGAATGAGCAGTTCTTC. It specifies CASSNSGGARRNEQFF.

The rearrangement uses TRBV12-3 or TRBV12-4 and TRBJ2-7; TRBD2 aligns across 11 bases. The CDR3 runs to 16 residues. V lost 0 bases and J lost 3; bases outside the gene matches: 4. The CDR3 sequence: CASSLARLAGYYEQYF. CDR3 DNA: TGTGCCAGCAGTTTAGCGAGACTAGCGGGGTACTACGAGCAGTACTTC.

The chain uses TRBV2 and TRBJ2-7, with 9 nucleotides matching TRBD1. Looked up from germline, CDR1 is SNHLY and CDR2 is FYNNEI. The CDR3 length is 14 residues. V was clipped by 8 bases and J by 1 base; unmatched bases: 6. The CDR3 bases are TGTGCCAGCGGAGGGACAGGGAGGTCCTACGAGCAGTACTTC. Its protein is CASGGTGRSYEQYF. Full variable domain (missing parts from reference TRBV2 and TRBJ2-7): EPEVTQTPSHQVTQMGQEVILRCVPISNHLYFYWYRQILGQKVEFLVSFYNNEISEKSEIFDDQFSVERPDGSNFTLKIRSTKLEDSAMYFCASGGTGRSYEQYFGPGTRLTVT.

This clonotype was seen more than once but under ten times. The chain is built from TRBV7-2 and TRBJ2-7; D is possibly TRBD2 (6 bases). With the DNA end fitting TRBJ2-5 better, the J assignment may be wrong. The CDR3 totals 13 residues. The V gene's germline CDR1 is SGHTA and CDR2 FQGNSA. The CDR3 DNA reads TGTGCCAGCAGCCCGGACTATAAAGAGACCCAGTACTTC. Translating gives CASSPDYKETQYF.

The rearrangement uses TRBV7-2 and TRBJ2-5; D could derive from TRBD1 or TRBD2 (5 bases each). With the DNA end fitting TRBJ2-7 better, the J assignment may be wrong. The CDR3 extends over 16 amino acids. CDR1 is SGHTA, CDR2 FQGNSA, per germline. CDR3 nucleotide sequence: TGTGCCAGCAGCTTAGACCCCGGGGCTAGCAGGTTCGAGCAGTACTTC. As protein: CASSLDPGASRFEQYF.

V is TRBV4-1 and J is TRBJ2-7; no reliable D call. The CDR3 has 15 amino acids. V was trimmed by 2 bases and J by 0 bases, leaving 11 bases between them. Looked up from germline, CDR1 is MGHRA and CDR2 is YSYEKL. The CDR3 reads CASSQSAPSSYEQYF. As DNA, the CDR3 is TGCGCCAGCAGCCAATCTGCCCCGAGCTCCTACGAGCAGTACTTC.

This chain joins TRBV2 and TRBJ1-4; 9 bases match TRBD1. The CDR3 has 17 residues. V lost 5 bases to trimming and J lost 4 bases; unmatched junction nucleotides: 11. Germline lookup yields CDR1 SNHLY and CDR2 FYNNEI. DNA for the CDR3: TGTGCCAGCAGTATCACCTTCGGACAGGGGTTTAATGAAAAACTGTTTTTT. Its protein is CASSITFGQGFNEKLFF.